The rows below give T cell receptor beta chains drawn from one sample of a study of shared clonotypes between healthy human individuals. Generated by immunoSEQ multiplex PCR, the TCRdb table keeps only in-frame clones and is missing some. Of roughly 2.6 million clones listed, approximately 94% are singletons. Source material: naive CD4+ T cells sorted from blood. Receptor source: a man between 18 and 29 years old in good health. Each CDR3 is given with its conserved first and last residue. Fields, in order: D gene, V gene, J gene, clone size, CDR3 protein, CDR3 DNA. The D gene is left open where the match is weak. A clone size is listed for some rows: how often the clone was seen (once, few, many), or a class if it is expanded.

D: NA
V: TRBV2
J: TRBJ2-2
size: NA
CDR3: CASSALVTGELFF
DNA: TGTGCCAGCAGCGCGTTAGTAACCGGGGAGCTGTTTTTT

D: NA
V: TRBV2
J: TRBJ2-3
size: NA
CDR3: CASKADSTDTQYF
DNA: TGTGCCAGCAAAGCGGATAGCACAGATACGCAGTATTTT

D: TRBD2
V: TRBV5-1
J: TRBJ2-5
size: NA
CDR3: CASSVAGTQETQYF
DNA: TGCGCCAGCAGCGTAGCGGGAACGCAAGAGACCCAGTACTTC

D: NA
V: TRBV6-1
J: TRBJ1-6
size: NA
CDR3: CASSEDVKQYNSPLHF
DNA: TGTGCCAGCAGTGAAGACGTTAAACAATATAATTCACCCCTCCACTTT

D: NA
V: TRBV10-3
J: TRBJ1-1
size: NA
CDR3: CAISESLKGSEAFF
DNA: TGTGCCATCAGTGAGTCGCTAAAGGGCTCTGAAGCTTTCTTT

D: NA
V: TRBV11-3
J: TRBJ2-3
size: NA
CDR3: CASSLGPGSDTQYF
DNA: TGTGCCAGCAGCTTAGGTCCAGGGAGCGATACGCAGTATTTT

D: NA
V: TRBV30
J: TRBJ2-7
size: NA
CDR3: CAWSLHPKVYEQYF
DNA: TGTGCCTGGAGTTTACACCCGAAGGTCTACGAGCAGTACTTC

D: TRBD1
V: TRBV18
J: TRBJ1-5
size: few
CDR3: CASSPPGQVSGPQHF
DNA: TGTGCCAGCTCACCCCCGGGACAGGTTTCTGGGCCCCAGCATTTT

D: TRBD1
V: TRBV28
J: TRBJ2-7
size: NA
CDR3: CAISPGTASYEQYF
DNA: TGTGCCATATCTCCCGGGACAGCCTCCTACGAGCAGTACTTC

D: TRBD1
V: TRBV10-1
J: TRBJ2-2
size: NA
CDR3: CASSDFRDRNTGELFF
DNA: TGCGCCAGCAGTGATTTCCGGGACAGAAACACCGGGGAGCTGTTTTTT

D: TRBD2
V: TRBV27
J: TRBJ2-5
size: once
CDR3: CASSIRTSGGIQETQYF
DNA: TGTGCCAGCAGTATACGGACTAGCGGGGGGATCCAAGAGACCCAGTACTTC

D: TRBD2
V: TRBV5-1
J: TRBJ2-1
size: NA
CDR3: CASSLAGMREGNEQFF
DNA: TGCGCCAGCAGCTTGGCCGGGATGCGGGAGGGCAATGAGCAGTTCTTC

D: NA
V: TRBV23-1
J: TRBJ2-5
size: once
CDR3: CASSQSQPDRQETQYF
DNA: TGCGCCAGCAGTCAATCACAGCCAGACAGGCAAGAGACCCAGTACTTC

D: TRBD2
V: TRBV7-2
J: TRBJ2-5
size: NA
CDR3: CASSSKGTSGRETQYF
DNA: TGTGCCAGCAGCTCCAAAGGGACTAGCGGGAGAGAGACCCAGTACTTC

D: TRBD1
V: TRBV27
J: TRBJ1-6
size: NA
CDR3: CASSPMDRNSPLHF
DNA: TGTGCCAGCAGTCCCATGGACAGGAATTCACCCCTCCACTTT

D: NA
V: TRBV7-8
J: TRBJ1-1
size: NA
CDR3: CASSAQARGTEAFF
DNA: TGTGCCAGCAGCGCACAGGCGAGAGGCACTGAAGCTTTCTTT

D: TRBD1
V: TRBV5-1
J: TRBJ1-4
size: NA
CDR3: CASSVVGQGNEKLFF
DNA: TGCGCCAGCAGCGTAGTTGGACAGGGGAATGAAAAACTGTTTTTT

D: NA
V: TRBV30
J: TRBJ2-2
size: once
CDR3: CAWSVNGNTGELFF
DNA: TGTGCCTGGAGTGTAAACGGGAACACCGGGGAGCTGTTTTTT

D: NA
V: TRBV7-2
J: TRBJ2-1
size: NA
CDR3: CASSLSGLIYNEQFF
DNA: TGTGCCAGCAGCTTAAGCGGACTTATCTACAATGAGCAGTTCTTC

D: NA
V: TRBV29-1
J: TRBJ2-2
size: once
CDR3: CSARTGATGELFF
DNA: TGCAGCGCCAGAACGGGGGCCACCGGGGAGCTGTTTTTT

D: NA
V: TRBV11-2
J: TRBJ1-2
size: NA
CDR3: CASSPGGSNYGYTF
DNA: TGTGCCAGCAGCCCCGGCGGGAGCAACTATGGCTACACCTTC

D: NA
V: TRBV28
J: TRBJ1-1
size: NA
CDR3: CASSLRGKAEAFF
DNA: TGTGCCAGCAGTTTACGGGGTAAGGCTGAAGCTTTCTTT

D: NA
V: TRBV6-6
J: TRBJ1-4
size: NA
CDR3: CASSYSAGAGLFF
DNA: TGTGCCAGCAGTTACTCGGCAGGGGCGGGCCTGTTTTTT

D: TRBD1
V: TRBV18
J: TRBJ1-2
size: NA
CDR3: CASSPGTGILGYTF
DNA: TGTGCCAGCTCCCCCGGGACAGGCATCCTCGGCTACACCTTC

D: TRBD2
V: TRBV19
J: TRBJ2-3
size: once
CDR3: CASSISFVLRESSTDTQYF
DNA: TGTGCCAGTAGTATCTCTTTCGTTCTGCGGGAGTCGAGCACAGATACGCAGTATTTT

D: NA
V: TRBV5-4
J: TRBJ2-3
size: NA
CDR3: CASSLAGQGGADTQYF
DNA: TGTGCCAGCAGCTTGGCCGGGCAGGGTGGGGCAGATACGCAGTATTTT

D: NA
V: TRBV5-1
J: TRBJ2-3
size: NA
CDR3: CASSPEFRSNTDTQYF
DNA: TGCGCCAGCAGCCCGGAGTTTAGGAGCAACACAGATACGCAGTATTTT

D: NA
V: TRBV21-1
J: TRBJ1-2
size: once
CDR3: CEAGDRENGYTF
DNA: TGTGAAGCGGGGGACAGAGAGAATGGCTACACCTTC

D: NA
V: TRBV10-1
J: TRBJ2-5
size: NA
CDR3: CASSDGAAAQETQYF
DNA: TGCGCCAGCAGTGACGGGGCAGCCGCCCAAGAGACCCAGTACTTC

D: NA
V: TRBV7-2
J: TRBJ2-1
size: NA
CDR3: CASSPGVASVGEQFF
DNA: TGTGCCAGCAGCCCCGGGGTAGCGTCCGTGGGTGAGCAGTTCTTC

D: NA
V: TRBV19
J: TRBJ1-1
size: NA
CDR3: CASSKDRVPTEAFF
DNA: TGTGCCAGTAGTAAGGATAGGGTCCCCACTGAAGCTTTCTTT

D: TRBD1
V: TRBV5-1
J: TRBJ2-3
size: NA
CDR3: CASSWDRPNTDTQYF
DNA: TGCGCCAGCAGCTGGGACAGGCCCAACACAGATACGCAGTATTTT

D: TRBD2
V: TRBV30
J: TRBJ2-2
size: NA
CDR3: CAWSVLSGAGSAGELFF
DNA: TGTGCCTGGAGTGTTTTAAGTGGAGCGGGATCGGCCGGGGAGCTGTTTTTT

D: TRBD2
V: TRBV19
J: TRBJ2-3
size: NA
CDR3: CASSGLAGGSSTDTQYF
DNA: TGTGCCAGTAGTGGGCTAGCGGGGGGTTCTAGCACAGATACGCAGTATTTT

D: NA
V: TRBV5-4
J: TRBJ2-4
size: NA
CDR3: CASSLAGGIAKNIQYF
DNA: TGTGCCAGCAGCTTGGCAGGGGGGATAGCCAAAAACATTCAGTACTTC

D: NA
V: TRBV20-1
J: TRBJ2-3
size: once
CDR3: CSAPTGDTQYF
DNA: TGCAGTGCCCCAACGGGGGATACGCAGTATTTT

D: TRBD1
V: TRBV6-6
J: TRBJ2-3
size: NA
CDR3: CASRPGQGETDTQYF
DNA: TGTGCCAGCAGGCCGGGACAGGGCGAGACAGATACGCAGTATTTT

D: TRBD2
V: TRBV7-2
J: TRBJ2-7
size: NA
CDR3: CASSSPSGRVWEQYF
DNA: TGTGCCAGCAGCTCTCCTAGCGGGAGGGTATGGGAGCAGTACTTC

D: NA
V: TRBV12-5
J: TRBJ2-5
size: NA
CDR3: CASGLVLARGQETQYF
DNA: TGTGCTAGTGGTTTGGTACTGGCCAGGGGACAAGAGACCCAGTACTTC

D: NA
V: TRBV7-2
J: TRBJ1-1
size: NA
CDR3: CASSEQGPAKAFF
DNA: TGTGCCAGCAGCGAGCAGGGGCCGGCCAAGGCTTTCTTT

D: NA
V: TRBV5-1
J: TRBJ1-5
size: once
CDR3: CASSLDGKSNQPQHF
DNA: TGCGCCAGCAGCTTGGACGGGAAGAGCAATCAGCCCCAGCATTTT

D: TRBD1
V: TRBV6-5
J: TRBJ2-7
size: NA
CDR3: CASRTGQGVLQYF
DNA: TGTGCCAGCAGAACGGGACAGGGGGTCTTGCAGTACTTC

D: NA
V: TRBV6-5
J: TRBJ2-1
size: NA
CDR3: CASSFFGTEQFF
DNA: TGTGCCAGCAGTTTTTTCGGGACAGAGCAGTTCTTC